These T cell receptor beta chains were read from a single sample in a study of blood T cells in healthy people across ages. Each CDR3 protein gets one entry after TCRdb re-called the 5' RACE reads with MiXCR. Of about a million distinct CDR3 sequences in the sample, around 48% are singletons; the top ten hold around an eighth. The source material was blood. These receptors originate from a man aged 25-45 years in good health. The conserved cysteine and the conserved F or W are not part of the CDR3 here.

V,J,CDR3
TRBV7-3,TRBJ2-3,ASSQESSGVSTDTQY
TRBV20-1,TRBJ1-4,SARDRVAQKLF
TRBV5-1,TRBJ2-1,ASSLRDIAYNEQF
TRBV10-3,TRBJ2-7,AISEKGAPIEQY
TRBV4-1,TRBJ2-1,ASRTSGGGTYNEQF
TRBV6-2/TRBV6-3,TRBJ2-2,ASSYGRGRMIANTGELF
TRBV7-9,TRBJ2-3,ASQVGGSTDTQY
TRBV2,TRBJ2-3,ASTRGEGTDTQY
TRBV6-2/TRBV6-3,TRBJ2-1,ASSHGHPAYNEQF
TRBV3-1,NA,ASSQGRGRQGGSEQY
TRBV30,TRBJ2-3,AWSVRTVTDTQY
TRBV30,TRBJ1-2,AWGRDNNYGYT
TRBV12-3/TRBV12-4,TRBJ2-7,ASSLRPSYEQY
TRBV4-3,TRBJ2-1,ASSQDSGTSGGGWDNEQF
TRBV4-1,NA,ASSQVQGGPDYNEQY
TRBV7-2,NA,ASSLVGDGYEQY
TRBV27,TRBJ2-6,ASRTGVAGANVLT
TRBV7-9,TRBJ1-2,ASSPLGATYSGYT
TRBV7-3,TRBJ1-2,ASSLQGAGPYGYT
TRBV12-3/TRBV12-4,TRBJ2-3,ASSLGTGAVSTDTQY
TRBV5-1,TRBJ2-3,ASSLDRERADTQY
TRBV6-2/TRBV6-3,TRBJ1-2,ASSFPRRGDYGYT
TRBV29-1,TRBJ1-2,SVEDHEGPNYGYT
TRBV4-1,TRBJ1-2,ASSQAQTNYGYT
TRBV9,TRBJ2-3,ASSGRWDTDTQY
TRBV20-1,NA,SHSSGRDEQY
TRBV7-9,TRBJ1-2,ASSLQGQGYT
TRBV11-2,TRBJ2-5,ASSLFGSGGEETQY
TRBV20-1,NA,SAAMGQLQETQY
TRBV6-6,TRBJ2-7,ASSYDRDRGHEQY
TRBV4-1,TRBJ1-6,ASSQDGPGLGSPLH
TRBV3-1,TRBJ2-7,ASSYSGTPTYEQY
TRBV21-1,NA,ASSKELAGATTYNEQY
TRBV7-2,TRBJ2-5,ASSLFELYQETQY
TRBV10-3,TRBJ1-2,AISESGGTGYT
TRBV5-1,TRBJ1-4,ASSLETGIKLF
TRBV4-1,TRBJ2-7,ASTEEIRSGEQY
TRBV20-1,TRBJ2-3,SARGTSTDTQY
TRBV7-2,TRBJ2-5,ASTSSEGGPGGETQY
TRBV3-1,TRBJ2-3,ASRSGALTDTQY
TRBV4-2,TRBJ2-6,ASGLETSGATGANVLT
TRBV12-3/TRBV12-4,TRBJ2-7,ASSSSLGQHEQY
TRBV5-5,TRBJ2-3,ASSNPAGGADTQY
TRBV4-1,TRBJ2-2,ASSQDGEDWQF